The T cell receptor (beta chain) described here comes from a study of identical twins. TCRdb recomputed calls from the 5' RACE reads with MiXCR, one row per CDR3 protein. The table lists some 660,000 distinct CDR3 sequences, under 9% of them singletons. As concerns this clonotype: As yet, its antigen is unknown.

Per the germline V gene, CDR1 is DFQATT and CDR2 is SNEGSKA (reference sequence). There are 16 residues in the CDR3. V lost 0 bases and J lost 5, with 16 bases in between. Broader study findings: Sharing of beta out-of-frame sequences by twins showed a weaker excess.

The data were also submitted as part of a second study, on yellow fever vaccine responses in identical twins.

This sequence was found in a woman aged 18-30 years in good health. The chain links TRBV20-1 to TRBJ2-2; tentative D call: TRBD1 (5 bases). The sample comprised PBMCs. CDR3 nucleotide sequence: TGCAGTGCTAGAGAAACCCAGGGAAGTGGGACCGGGGAGCTGTTTTTT. The encoded protein is CSARETQGSGTGELFF.